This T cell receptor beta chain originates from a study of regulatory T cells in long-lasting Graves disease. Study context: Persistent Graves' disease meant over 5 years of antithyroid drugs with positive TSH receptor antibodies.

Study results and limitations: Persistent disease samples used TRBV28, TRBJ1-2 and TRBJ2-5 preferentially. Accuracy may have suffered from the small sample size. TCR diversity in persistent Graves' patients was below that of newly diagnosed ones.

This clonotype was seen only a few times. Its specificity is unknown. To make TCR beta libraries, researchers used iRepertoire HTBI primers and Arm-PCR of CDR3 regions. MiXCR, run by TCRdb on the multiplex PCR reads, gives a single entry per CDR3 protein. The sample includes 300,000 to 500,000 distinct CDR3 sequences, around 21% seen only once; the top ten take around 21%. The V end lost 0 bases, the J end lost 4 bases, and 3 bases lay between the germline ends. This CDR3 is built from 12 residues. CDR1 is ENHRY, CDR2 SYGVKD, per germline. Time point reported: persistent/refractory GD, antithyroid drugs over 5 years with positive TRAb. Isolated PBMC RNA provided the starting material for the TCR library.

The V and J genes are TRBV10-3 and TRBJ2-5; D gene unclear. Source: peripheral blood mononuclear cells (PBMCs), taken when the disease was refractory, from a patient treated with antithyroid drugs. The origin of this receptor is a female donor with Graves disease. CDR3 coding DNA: TGTGCCATCAGTGAGTCGGTAGAGACCCAGTACTTC. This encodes CAISESVETQYF.